The entry that follows covers one T cell receptor beta chain sequence. This sample was taken from a study of blood T cell repertoires in COVID-19. Across the study: COVID-19 samples from acute and convalescent phases originated in the United States, Italy and Spain.

The germline CDR1 and CDR2 sequences are MNHNS and SASEGT. CDR3 length: 13 amino acids. Trimming removed 2 bases at V and 6 bases at J, with 10 bases between. Original handling: Nucleated cell counts were estimated from reference gene primer amplification. Produced via immunoSEQ multiplex PCR; TCRdb's table is partial and in-frame only. V, J and clone size were drawn from that table, and D and trimming were deduced from the DNA. Of more than 45,000 clones listed, more than 80% are singletons. The sequence was obtained from a man between 60 and 75 years old with acute or convalescent COVID-19. V and J are TRBV6-1 and TRBJ1-1; D possibly corresponds to TRBD1 (5 bases). The source material was peripheral blood. CDR3 sequence: CASSEQGGAEAFF. CDR3 sequence (DNA): TGTGCCAGCAGTGAACAGGGAGGGGCTGAAGCTTTCTTT.